Listed here are 10 T cell receptor beta chains from one sample, sequenced in a study of blood T cell repertoires in COVID-19. Profiling relied on immunoSEQ multiplex PCR, and the TCRdb table lists in-frame clones only, not all of them. The table lists about 90,000 clones, 70% to 90% of them singletons. The sample was peripheral blood. These receptors all come from a man over 45 with acute or convalescent COVID-19.

The gene calls are TRBV30 and TRBJ2-1; 7 bases fit TRBD1. After removal of 5 bases from V and 4 bases from J, the junction contained 8 bases not matched to a gene. Germline CDR1 is GTSNPN and CDR2 is SVGIG (reference sequence). The CDR3 length is 14 residues. The CDR3 region has the DNA TGTGCCTGGGCTGGACAGGTGCTTTACAATGAGCAGTTCTTC. It translates to CAWAGQVLYNEQFF.

This chain joins TRBV7-2 and TRBJ2-7; possibly TRBD2 for D (5 bases). Deletions cut 2 bases from V and 5 bases from J, with 10 bases between. The CDR3 totals 13 residues. CDR1 is SGHTA, CDR2 FQGNSA, per germline. The CDR3 DNA follows: TGTGCCAGCAGCTTACCTTCGGAGGACGAGCAGTACTTC. It encodes CASSLPSEDEQYF.

The V gene is TRBV7-2, the J gene TRBJ2-5, with a possible D match to TRBD1 (6 bases). CDR3 length equals 13 residues. Germline CDR1 SGHTA, CDR2 FQGNSA. V gave up 4 bases and J gave up 3 bases, with 9 bases separating them. CDR3 sequence (DNA): TGTGCCAGCAGCTCGGCAGGGGAAGAGACCCAGTACTTC. This translates into CASSSAGEETQYF.

The chain is built from TRBV5-1 and TRBJ2-5, with 7 bases aligning to TRBD1. The CDR3 sequence is 15 residues long. Germline V gives CDR1 SGHRS, CDR2 YFSETQ. The V segment lost 4 bases and the J segment 1 base; nucleotides outside the gene matches: 7. The CDR3, as DNA: TGCGCCAGCAGCCCGCGACAGGGCCGCCAAGAGACCCAGTACTTC. Translation gives CASSPRQGRQETQYF.

The V and J genes are TRBV28 and TRBJ2-7, with 9 bases aligning to TRBD1. This CDR3 has 15 residues. Germline trimming cut 8 bases from V and 2 bases from J; bases unmatched to any gene: 10. Germline V gene sequence: CDR1 MDHEN, CDR2 SYDVKM. The chain's CDR3 is CASQSGQGPPYEQYF. The DNA of the CDR3 is TGTGCCAGCCAATCCGGACAGGGGCCCCCCTACGAGCAGTACTTC. The whole variable domain, remainder taken from reference TRBV28 and TRBJ2-7, is DVKVTQSSRYLVKRTGEKVFLECVQDMDHENMFWYRQDPGLGLRLIYFSYDVKMKEKGDIPEGYSVSREKKERFSLILESASTNQTSMYLCASQSGQGPPYEQYFGPGTRLTVT.

CDR3 nucleotides: TGTGCCAGTAGTATGGGGGACAAGGTCTCGGCCCAGCATTTT. Residues: CASSMGDKVSAQHF. The chain carries TRBV19 and TRBJ1-5, with D perhaps matching TRBD1 (6 bases). V was pared by 3 bases and J by 11 bases, with 17 bases between. The CDR3 has 14 amino acids. From germline, CDR1 is LNHDA and CDR2 SQIVND (reference sequence).

The chain employs TRBV2 and TRBJ2-7; 9 bases agree with TRBD2. This CDR3 is built from 16 residues. Germline V gene data show CDR1 as SNHLY and CDR2 as FYNNEI. The V and J ends lost 4 bases and 0 bases, in that order; junction bases with no gene match: 7. CDR3 nucleotide sequence: TGTGCCAGCAGTGTCCTACCTAGCGGGGTCTCCTACGAGCAGTACTTC. Its protein product is CASSVLPSGVSYEQYF.

The chain couples TRBV4-3 to TRBJ2-5; tentatively, D is TRBD1 (5 bases). CDR1 and CDR2 (germline): LGHNA, YSLEER. The CDR3 contains 15 residues. Between the trimmed V and J ends, which lost 1 base and 4 bases, there was a span of 13 bases. Written as DNA, the CDR3 is TGCGCCAGCAGCCAAGTGGCAGCAGGGTTAGAGACCCAGTACTTC. Its protein product is CASSQVAAGLETQYF.

This chain joins TRBV5-1 and TRBJ2-5, with TRBD2 identical over 9 bases. After removal of 4 bases from V and 3 bases from J, the junction contained 7 bases not matched to a gene. The length of the CDR3 is 15 residues. Germline values: CDR1 SGHRS, CDR2 YFSETQ. The CDR3 region is CASSATLAGKETQYF. The CDR3 DNA reads TGCGCCAGCAGCGCCACCCTAGCGGGGAAAGAGACCCAGTACTTC.

The rearrangement uses TRBV11-1 and TRBJ2-2; 9 bases are a match to TRBD2. Germline CDR1 is SGHAT and CDR2 is FQDESV (reference sequence). The CDR3 is made up of 13 amino acids. J was trimmed by 9 bases and V by 5 bases; bases with no gene match: 4. CDR3 sequence reads: CASSPAGGRELFF. The CDR3 DNA reads as TGTGCCAGCAGCCCAGCGGGGGGAAGGGAGCTGTTTTTT.